This T cell receptor beta chain was captured in a study of cytomegalovirus exposure and HLA in healthy donors. Overall study findings and caveats: TCR beta chains numbering about 160 were designated cytomegalovirus-associated. Subsequent analysis of the 120 or so validation repertoires found a tendency for first-cohort TCR clusters to co-occur.

The assay was immunoSEQ multiplex PCR, and TCRdb's table has in-frame clones only and misses some. This table has 150,000 to 200,000 clones, over 85% appearing once. Between the trimmed V and J ends, which lost 4 bases and 13 bases, there was a span of 23 bases. From germline, CDR1 is MDHEN and CDR2 SYDVKM. CDR3 length equals 15 residues. As regards this clone: The antigen is undetermined.

The TCR sequence derives from a man aged 18 to 35 in good health and CMV-seropositive. V gene TRBV28 combines with J gene TRBJ1-5; TRBD1 is a possible D gene (5 bases). The sample was PBMCs. CDR3 in DNA: TGTGCCAGCAGTTCCCCTCAGGGTGGCCGGTTCCCTCAGCATTTT. Protein product: CASSSPQGGRFPQHF.